This T cell receptor (beta chain) was sequenced for a study of read filtering for tumor transcriptome and immune sequencing. Across the whole study: RNA-seq yielded only about 75 to 1,400 TCR reads, IR-seq about 4.05 to 10.27 million.

Study-level results: This fraction held mixed bone marrow immune cells after CD138-negative sorting.

The V and J ends lost 5 bases and 1 base respectively, with 18 bases between them. The germline V gene has CDR1 SGHTA and CDR2 FQGTGA. There are 17 residues in the CDR3. This clonotype was detected many times. What it binds is unknown. This library used around 400 ng RNA and molecular barcoded adaptors spanning alpha/delta and beta/gamma chains. TCRdb reanalysed the reads using MiXCR and keeps one entry per CDR3 protein. The sample records approximately 150,000 distinct CDR3 sequences, around 14% being singletons. The sample comprised a population of CD138-negative cells sorted from bone marrow. The receptor was isolated from a donor aged 40 or older with multiple myeloma. This chain links TRBV7-3 with TRBJ2-1; D is undetermined. DNA for the CDR3: TGTGCCAGCAGCCCTTCTTTCTTACCCCGTTCCTACAATGAGCAGTTCTTC. Its protein is CASSPSFLPRSYNEQFF.